Sequencing of this T cell receptor (beta chain) was carried out in a study of T cell responses to AZD1222 COVID-19 vaccine (dated by TCRdb to about 2021). For context, the study as a whole: AZD1222 recipients with second doses at about 4 weeks or about 12 weeks were pooled, because spike-specific TCR depth and breadth did not differ between schedules. A total of 233 trial participants underwent TCR sequencing, of whom 207 received two doses of AZD1222 and some 25 received two doses of the MenACWY control vaccine. Trial participants were enrolled by age into subgroups of 18-55, 56-69 and 70-plus years, and around 150, 28 and 57 TCR-sequenced participants, respectively, were included in these subgroups. General findings and caveats noted by the study authors: The whole spike protein was spanned by vaccine-associated CD4 TCRs, and dominant responses were seen in regions 160-218 and 743-854. Because no day 14 peak-response samples were available, the repertoires could be characterized only after the peak T cell response. Epitopes outside the regions mutated in the B.1.351 and B.1.1.7 variants were reportedly recognized by nearly half of the unique spike-specific TCRs. In the small 56-69-year group, the increase in depth fell short of significance, most likely because of low power. Participants were mostly white British, with more females than males. The authors suggested clonal diversity may have been underestimated. Conclusions about previously exposed vaccinees are limited, since just 6 or 7 AZD1222 recipients were seropositive for SARS-CoV-2 at baseline. After two AZD1222 doses, spike-specific TCR breadth and depth were significantly higher than at day 0 and than in MenACWY recipients.

Note on this clone: This receptor's antigen is unknown. Base qualities were left out, and no much larger clone turns up one base away.

The CDR3 regions of human TCRbeta chains were analyzed by immunosequencing. The authors' analysis ran thus. TCRs in the repertoires were matched against a reference library of SARS-CoV-2-specific TCRs that had been generated with the MIRA antigen-specificity platform. Breadth meant the fraction of unique TCRs that were SARS-CoV-2-associated, whereas depth meant the fraction of total T cells that were SARS-CoV-2-associated. Using the MIRA data, each spike-specific TCR was mapped to the spike region that the TCR reacts to and placed in a CD4 or CD8 class. Log10-transformed breadth and depth values were compared by one-way ANOVA with Sidak's multiple comparisons tests. TCRdb provides this immuneACCESS table in a form limited to in-frame rearrangements. Some clones are lacking; in checked studies, under half of them reflect an unresolved V gene, and why the rest are absent is not known. V, J and clone size are taken as reported in that table, and D and trimming were inferred from the DNA itself. This sample gives 250,000 or so clones in total; more than 80% of them show up just once. The ten largest clones represent 0.5% to 0.7% of the sample.

What this sample's time point label stands for: baseline before first vaccination. Vaccinee samples were obtained from the UK trials COV001 and COV002, which included a single-blind randomized controlled phase 2/3 trial of AZD1222 (ChAdOx1 nCoV-19) in healthy adults. Trial participant PBMC samples were collected at day 0 and day 28 after the second dose for TCRbeta chain sequencing. Material: peripheral blood, obtained on day 0 of AZD1222 vaccination. This TCR derives from an adult in good health.

The CDR3 protein is CASSSLGQNQETQYF. The nucleotides read TGTGCCAGCAGTTCCCTTGGACAGAACCAAGAGACCCAGTACTTC. The chain links TRBV28 with TRBJ2-5; 6 matching bases give a weak D call of TRBD1. The V and J ends are trimmed by 4 bases and 0 bases, leaving 12 bases between them. Its CDR3 holds 15 amino acids, cysteine through phenylalanine. The retained sequence is limited to the CDR3, 45 bases, with the frame set at the first base. From the germline V gene, CDR1 is MDHEN and CDR2 is SYDVKM.